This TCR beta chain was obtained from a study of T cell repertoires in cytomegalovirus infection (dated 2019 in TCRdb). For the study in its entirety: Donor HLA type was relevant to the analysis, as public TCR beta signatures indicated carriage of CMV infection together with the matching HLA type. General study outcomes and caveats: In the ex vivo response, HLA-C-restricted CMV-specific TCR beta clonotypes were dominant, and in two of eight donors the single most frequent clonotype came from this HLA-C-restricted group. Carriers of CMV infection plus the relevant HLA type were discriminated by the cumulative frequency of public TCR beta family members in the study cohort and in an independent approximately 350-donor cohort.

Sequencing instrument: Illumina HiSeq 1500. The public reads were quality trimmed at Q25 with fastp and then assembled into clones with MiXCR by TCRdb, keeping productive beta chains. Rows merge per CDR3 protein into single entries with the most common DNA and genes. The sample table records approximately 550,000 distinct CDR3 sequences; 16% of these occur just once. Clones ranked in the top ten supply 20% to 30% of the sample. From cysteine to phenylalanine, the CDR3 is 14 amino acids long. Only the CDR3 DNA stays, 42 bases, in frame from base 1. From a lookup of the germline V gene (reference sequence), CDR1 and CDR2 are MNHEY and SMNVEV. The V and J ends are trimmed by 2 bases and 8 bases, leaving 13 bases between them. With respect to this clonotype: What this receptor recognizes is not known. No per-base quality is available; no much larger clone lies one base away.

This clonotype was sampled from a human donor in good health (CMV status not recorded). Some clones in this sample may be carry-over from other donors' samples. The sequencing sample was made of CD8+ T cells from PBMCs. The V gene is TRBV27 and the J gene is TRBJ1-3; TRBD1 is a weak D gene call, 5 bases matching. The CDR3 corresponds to CASSLNLLGDTIYF. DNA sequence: TGTGCCAGCAGTTTAAATCTCTTAGGGGACACCATATATTTT.